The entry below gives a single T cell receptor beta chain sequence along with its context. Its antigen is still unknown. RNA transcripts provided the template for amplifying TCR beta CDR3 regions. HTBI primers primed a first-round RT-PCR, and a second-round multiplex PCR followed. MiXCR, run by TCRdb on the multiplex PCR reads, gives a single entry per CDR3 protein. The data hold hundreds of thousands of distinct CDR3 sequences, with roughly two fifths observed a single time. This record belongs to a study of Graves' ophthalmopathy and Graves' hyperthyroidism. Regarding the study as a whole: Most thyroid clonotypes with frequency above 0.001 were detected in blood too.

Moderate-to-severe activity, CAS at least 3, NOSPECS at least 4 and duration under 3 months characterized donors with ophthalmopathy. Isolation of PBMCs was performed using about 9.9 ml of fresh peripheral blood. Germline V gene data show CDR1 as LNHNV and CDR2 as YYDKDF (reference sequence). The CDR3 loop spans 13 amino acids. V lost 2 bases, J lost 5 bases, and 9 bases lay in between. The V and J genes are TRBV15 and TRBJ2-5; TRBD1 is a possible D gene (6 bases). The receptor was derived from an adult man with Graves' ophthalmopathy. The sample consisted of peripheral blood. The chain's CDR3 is CATSRQQGETQYF. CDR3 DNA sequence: TGTGCCACCAGCAGACAACAGGGTGAGACCCAGTACTTC.